The rows below give T cell receptor beta chains drawn from one sample of a study of control samples from healthy donors and cancer patients. Libraries were prepared by immunoSEQ multiplex PCR; TCRdb keeps only in-frame clonotypes and omits some of them. The top ten clones hold around 3% of a sample with about 130,000 clones, more than 70% of them seen once. The specimen sequenced was blood. The source is a man aged 50-59 years in good health. Each CDR3 is given with its conserved first and last residue. Each record gives: J gene, V gene, D gene, CDR3 DNA, CDR3 protein. The D gene is left open where the match is weak.

TRBJ2-2 TRBV5-1 NA TGCGCCAGCAGCTTGGTTGTCGGTGTTTGGGGCAGGAGGGGAACCGGGGAGCTGTTTTTT CASSLVVGVWGRRGTGELFF
TRBJ2-7 TRBV9 TRBD2 TGTGCCAGCAGCCCTAGCGGGGGGAACACCTACGAGCAGTACTTC CASSPSGGNTYEQYF
TRBJ2-2 TRBV3-1/TRBV3-2 NA TGTGCCAGCAGCATAAGGGGTCAGGGGGGGCGCACCGGGGAGCTGTTTTTT CASSIRGQGGRTGELFF
TRBJ2-6 TRBV18 NA TGTGCCAGCTCACAAGATCCGCAGGGGGGCTCTGGGGCCAACGTCCTGACTTTC CASSQDPQGGSGANVLTF
TRBJ2-2 TRBV6-5 NA TGTGCCACCCGGCGGCAGCAGCAGAACACCGGGGAGCTGTTTTTT CATRRQQQNTGELFF
TRBJ1-4 TRBV19 NA TGTGCCAGTATCCAACCGGGGGCAGCTAATGAAAAACTGTTTTTT CASIQPGAANEKLFF
TRBJ2-2 TRBV3-1/TRBV3-2 NA TGTGCCAGCAGCCAAGATTGGGGAGGGAACACCGGGGAGCTGTTTTTT CASSQDWGGNTGELFF
TRBJ1-4 TRBV18 NA TGTGCCAGCTCACCCGCAGGGTTGACTGAAAAACTGTTTTTT CASSPAGLTEKLFF
TRBJ2-6 TRBV5-1 TRBD1 TGCGCCAGCAGCTCAACAGGGGCTGGGGCCAACGTCCTGACTTTC CASSSTGAGANVLTF
TRBJ1-1 TRBV6-5 NA TGTGCCAGCACCAGGGGCCCTGAAGCTTTCTTT CASTRGPEAFF
TRBJ1-1 TRBV29-1 TRBD1 TGCAGCGCCCCGGGACAGGGGACTGAAGCTTTCTTT CSAPGQGTEAFF
TRBJ1-2 TRBV15 TRBD1 TGTGCCACCAGCAGTACAGGGGGCGTCTATGGCTACACCTTC CATSSTGGVYGYTF
TRBJ2-2 TRBV7-9 NA TGTGCCAGCAGCTTATGGTCGCGGCGCCGGGCCGGGGAGCTGTTTTTT CASSLWSRRRAGELFF